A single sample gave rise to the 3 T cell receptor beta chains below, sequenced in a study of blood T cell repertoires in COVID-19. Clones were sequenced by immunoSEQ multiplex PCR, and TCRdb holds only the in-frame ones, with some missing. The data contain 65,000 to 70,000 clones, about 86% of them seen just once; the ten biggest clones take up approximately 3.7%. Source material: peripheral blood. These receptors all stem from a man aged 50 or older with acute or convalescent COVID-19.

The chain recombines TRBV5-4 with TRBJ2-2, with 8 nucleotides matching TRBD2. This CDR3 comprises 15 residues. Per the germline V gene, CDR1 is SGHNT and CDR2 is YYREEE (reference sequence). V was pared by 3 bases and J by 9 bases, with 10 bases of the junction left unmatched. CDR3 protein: CASSSGQAGVRELFF. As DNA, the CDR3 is TGTGCCAGCAGCTCTGGACAAGCGGGAGTCAGGGAGCTGTTTTTT.

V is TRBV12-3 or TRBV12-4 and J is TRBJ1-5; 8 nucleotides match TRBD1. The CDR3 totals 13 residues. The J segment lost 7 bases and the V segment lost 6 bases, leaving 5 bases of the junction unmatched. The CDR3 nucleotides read TGTGCCAGCAGCTTGACAGGGGTCCAGCCCCAGCATTTT. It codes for CASSLTGVQPQHF.

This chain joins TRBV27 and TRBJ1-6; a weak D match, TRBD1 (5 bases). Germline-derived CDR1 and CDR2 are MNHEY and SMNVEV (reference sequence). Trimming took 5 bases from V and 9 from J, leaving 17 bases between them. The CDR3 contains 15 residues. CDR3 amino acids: CASSTLTTGGSPLHF. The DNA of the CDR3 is TGTGCCAGCAGTACCTTGACAACGGGGGGTTCACCCCTCCACTTT.